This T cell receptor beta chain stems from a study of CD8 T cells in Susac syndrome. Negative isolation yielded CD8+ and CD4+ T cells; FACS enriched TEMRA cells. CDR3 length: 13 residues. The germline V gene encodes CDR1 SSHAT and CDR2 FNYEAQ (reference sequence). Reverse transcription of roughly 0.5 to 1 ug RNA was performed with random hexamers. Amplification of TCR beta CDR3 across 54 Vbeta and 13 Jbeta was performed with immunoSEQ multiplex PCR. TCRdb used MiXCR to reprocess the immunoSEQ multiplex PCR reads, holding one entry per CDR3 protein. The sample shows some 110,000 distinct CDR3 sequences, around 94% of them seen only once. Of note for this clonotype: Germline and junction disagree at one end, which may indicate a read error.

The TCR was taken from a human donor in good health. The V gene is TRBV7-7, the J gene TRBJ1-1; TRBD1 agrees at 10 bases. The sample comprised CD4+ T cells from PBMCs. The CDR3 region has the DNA TGTGCTAGCAGCAGGGACAGGGGCACTGAAGCTTTCTTT. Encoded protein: CASSRDRGTEAFF.